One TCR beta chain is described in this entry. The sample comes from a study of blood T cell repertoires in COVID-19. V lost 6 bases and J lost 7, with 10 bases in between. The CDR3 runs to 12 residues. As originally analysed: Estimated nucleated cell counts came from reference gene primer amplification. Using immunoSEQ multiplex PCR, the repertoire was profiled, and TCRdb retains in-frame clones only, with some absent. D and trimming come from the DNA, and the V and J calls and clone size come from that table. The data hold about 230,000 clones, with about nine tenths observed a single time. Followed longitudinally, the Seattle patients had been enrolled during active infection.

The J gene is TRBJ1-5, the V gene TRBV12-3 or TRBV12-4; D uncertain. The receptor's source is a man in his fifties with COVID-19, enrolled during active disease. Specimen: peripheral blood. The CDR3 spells CASSLEPQPQHF. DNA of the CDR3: TGTGCCAGCAGCCTCGAGCCCCAGCCCCAGCATTTT.